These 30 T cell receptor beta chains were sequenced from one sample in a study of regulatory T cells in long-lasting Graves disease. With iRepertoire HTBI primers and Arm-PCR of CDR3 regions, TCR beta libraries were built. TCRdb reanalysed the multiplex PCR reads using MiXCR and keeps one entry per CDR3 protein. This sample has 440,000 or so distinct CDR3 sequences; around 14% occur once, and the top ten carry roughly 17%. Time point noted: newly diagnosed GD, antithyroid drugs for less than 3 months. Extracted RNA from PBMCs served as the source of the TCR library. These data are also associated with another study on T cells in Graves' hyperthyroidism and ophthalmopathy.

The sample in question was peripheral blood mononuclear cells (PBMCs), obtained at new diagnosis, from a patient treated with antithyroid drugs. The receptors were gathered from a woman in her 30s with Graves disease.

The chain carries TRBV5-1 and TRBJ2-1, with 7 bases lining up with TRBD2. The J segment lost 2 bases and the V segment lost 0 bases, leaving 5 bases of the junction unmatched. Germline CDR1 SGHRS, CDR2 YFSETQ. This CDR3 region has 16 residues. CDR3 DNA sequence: TGCGCCAGCAGCTTGGCACTAGCGAACCCCTACAATGAGCAGTTCTTC. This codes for CASSLALANPYNEQFF.

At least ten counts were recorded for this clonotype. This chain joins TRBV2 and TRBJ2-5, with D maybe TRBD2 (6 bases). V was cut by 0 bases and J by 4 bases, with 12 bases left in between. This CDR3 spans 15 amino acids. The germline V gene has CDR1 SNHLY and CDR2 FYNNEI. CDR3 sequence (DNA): TGTGCCAGCAGTGAAGCGGGTGCAGCGGGAGAGACCCAGTACTTC. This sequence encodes CASSEAGAAGETQYF. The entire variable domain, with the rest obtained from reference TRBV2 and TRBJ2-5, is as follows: EPEVTQTPSHQVTQMGQEVILRCVPISNHLYFYWYRQILGQKVEFLVSFYNNEISEKSEIFDDQFSVERPDGSNFTLKIRSTKLEDSAMYFCASSEAGAAGETQYFGPGTRLLVL.

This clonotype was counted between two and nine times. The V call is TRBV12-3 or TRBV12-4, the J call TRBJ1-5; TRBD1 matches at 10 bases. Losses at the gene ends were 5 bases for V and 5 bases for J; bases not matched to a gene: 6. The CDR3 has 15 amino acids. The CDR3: CASSTGQGIYQPQHF. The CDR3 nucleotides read TGTGCCAGCAGTACGGGACAGGGGATTTATCAGCCCCAGCATTTT.

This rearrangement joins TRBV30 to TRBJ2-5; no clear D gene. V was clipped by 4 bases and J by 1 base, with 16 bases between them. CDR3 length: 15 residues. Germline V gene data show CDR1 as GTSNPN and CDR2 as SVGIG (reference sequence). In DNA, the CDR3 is TGTGCCTGGACCCCCTTCTTGGACGGCCAAGAGACCCAGTACTTC. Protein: CAWTPFLDGQETQYF.

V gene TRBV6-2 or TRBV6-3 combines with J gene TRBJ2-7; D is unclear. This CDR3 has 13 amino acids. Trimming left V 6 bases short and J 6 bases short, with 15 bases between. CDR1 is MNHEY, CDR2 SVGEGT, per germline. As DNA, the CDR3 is TGTGCCAGCAGCCCGGCCCTCACGGGCGAGCAGTACTTC. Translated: CASSPALTGEQYF.

CDR3 sequence (DNA): TGTGCCAGCTCACAATGGGGGGCTAGGGAAAACATTCAGTACTTC. Translating gives CASSQWGARENIQYF. The rearrangement joins TRBV18 to TRBJ2-4; either TRBD1 or TRBD2 may supply D (6 bases each). The CDR3 is made up of 15 amino acids. Germline assignment: CDR1 KGHSH and CDR2 LQKENI. Trimming took off 4 bases at V and 5 bases at J, with 15 bases between the two ends.

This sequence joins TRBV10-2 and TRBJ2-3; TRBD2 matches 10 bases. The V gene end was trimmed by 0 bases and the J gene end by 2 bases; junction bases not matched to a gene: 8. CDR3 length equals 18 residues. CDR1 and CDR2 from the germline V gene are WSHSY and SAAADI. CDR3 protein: CASSESKGLAGDTDTQYF. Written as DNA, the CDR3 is TGCGCCAGCAGTGAGTCGAAGGGGCTAGCGGGAGACACAGATACGCAGTATTTT.

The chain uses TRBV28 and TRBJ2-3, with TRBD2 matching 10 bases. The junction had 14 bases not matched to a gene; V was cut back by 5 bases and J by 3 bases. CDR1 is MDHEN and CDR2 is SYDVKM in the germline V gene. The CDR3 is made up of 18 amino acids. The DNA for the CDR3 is TGTGCCAGCAGTCCACCCCCAGCTAGCGGGAGCAGTACAGATACGCAGTATTTT. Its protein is CASSPPPASGSSTDTQYF.

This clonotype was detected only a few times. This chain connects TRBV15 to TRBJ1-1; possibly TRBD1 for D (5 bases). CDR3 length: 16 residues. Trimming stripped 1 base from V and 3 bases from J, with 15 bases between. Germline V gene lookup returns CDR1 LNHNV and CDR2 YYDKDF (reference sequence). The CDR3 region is CATSRGRDGRDTEAFF. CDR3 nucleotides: TGTGCCACCAGCAGAGGGAGGGATGGCAGGGACACTGAAGCTTTCTTT.

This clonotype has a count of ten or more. CDR3 coding DNA: TGTGCCAGCAGTCCGCAGACAGCGAACACTGAAGCTTTCTTT. Translated, it gives CASSPQTANTEAFF. This chain uses TRBV11-2 with TRBJ1-1; weak D call: TRBD1 (5 bases). The CDR3 loop spans 14 amino acids. V was shortened by 6 bases and J by 1 base, with 12 bases between the two germline ends. Per the germline V gene, CDR1 is SGHAT and CDR2 is FQNNGV.

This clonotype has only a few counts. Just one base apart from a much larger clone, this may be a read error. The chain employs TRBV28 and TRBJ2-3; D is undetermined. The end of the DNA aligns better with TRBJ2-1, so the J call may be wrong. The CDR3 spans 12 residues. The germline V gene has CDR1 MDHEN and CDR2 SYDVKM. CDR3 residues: CASSSTGNEQFF. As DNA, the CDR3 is TGTGCCAGCAGTTCAACTGGGAATGAGCAGTTCTTC.

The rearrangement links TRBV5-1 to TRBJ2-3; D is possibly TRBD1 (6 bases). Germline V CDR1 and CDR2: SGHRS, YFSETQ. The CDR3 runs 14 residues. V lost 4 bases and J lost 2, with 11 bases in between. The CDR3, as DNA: TGCGCCAGCAGCAGGAACAGGGACACAGATACGCAGTATTTT. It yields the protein CASSRNRDTDTQYF.

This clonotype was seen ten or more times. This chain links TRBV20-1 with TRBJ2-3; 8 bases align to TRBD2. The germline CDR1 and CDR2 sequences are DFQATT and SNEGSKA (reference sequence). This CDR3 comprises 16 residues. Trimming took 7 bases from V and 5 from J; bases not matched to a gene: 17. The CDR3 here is CSVYGGGEARGDTQYF. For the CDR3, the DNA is TGCAGTGTCTACGGGGGGGGGGAGGCTCGGGGAGATACGCAGTATTTT.

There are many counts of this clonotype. Here the CDR3 reads CASSPEDSGRAYQETQYF. Here the CDR3 DNA reads TGTGCCAGCAGCCCTGAGGATAGCGGGAGGGCTTACCAAGAGACCCAGTACTTC. The V gene is TRBV12-3 or TRBV12-4, the J gene TRBJ2-5, with 11 bases aligning to TRBD2. The CDR3 contains 18 residues. The trim removed 6 bases at V and 0 bases at J, leaving 12 bases unmatched.

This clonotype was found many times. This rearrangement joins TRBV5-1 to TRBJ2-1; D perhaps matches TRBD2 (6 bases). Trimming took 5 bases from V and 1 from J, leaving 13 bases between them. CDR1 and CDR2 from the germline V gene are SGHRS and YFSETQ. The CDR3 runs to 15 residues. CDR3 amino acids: CASRGDGTSYNEQFF. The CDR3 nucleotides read TGCGCCAGCAGGGGGGACGGGACTTCCTACAATGAGCAGTTCTTC. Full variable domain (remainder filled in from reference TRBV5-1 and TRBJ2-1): KAGVTQTPRYLIKTRGQQVTLSCSPISGHRSVSWYQQTPGQGLQFLFEYFSETQRNKGNFPGRFSGRQFSNSRSEMNVSTLELGDSALYLCASRGDGTSYNEQFFGPGTRLTVL.

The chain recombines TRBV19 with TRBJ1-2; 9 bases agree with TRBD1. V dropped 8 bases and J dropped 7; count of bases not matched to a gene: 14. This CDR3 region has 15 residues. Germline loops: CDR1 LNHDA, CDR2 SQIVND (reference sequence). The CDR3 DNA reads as TGTGCCAGTGGACCCTATCCCGACAGGGGGGCTGGCTACACCTTC. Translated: CASGPYPDRGAGYTF.

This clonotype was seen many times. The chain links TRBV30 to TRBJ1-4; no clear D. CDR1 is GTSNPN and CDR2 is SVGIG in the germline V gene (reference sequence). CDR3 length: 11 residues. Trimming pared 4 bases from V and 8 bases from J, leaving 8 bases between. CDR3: CAWMSGEKLFF. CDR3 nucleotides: TGTGCCTGGATGTCAGGCGAAAAACTGTTTTTT.

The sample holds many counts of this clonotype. The CDR3 DNA follows: TGTGCCAGCAGTAGGGGGGTAGGGGAGACCCAGTACTTC. This codes for CASSRGVGETQYF. The V call is TRBV6-1, the J call TRBJ2-5, with D perhaps TRBD1 or TRBD2 (6 bases each). Germline V gene lookup returns CDR1 MNHNS and CDR2 SASEGT. There are 13 residues in the CDR3. Trimming took off 5 bases at V and 5 bases at J, with 12 bases between the two ends.

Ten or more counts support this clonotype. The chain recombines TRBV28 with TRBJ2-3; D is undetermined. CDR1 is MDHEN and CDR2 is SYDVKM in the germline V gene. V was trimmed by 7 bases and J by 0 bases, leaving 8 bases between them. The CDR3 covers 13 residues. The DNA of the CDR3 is TGTGCCAGCAAAACCTACAGCACAGATACGCAGTATTTT. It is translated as CASKTYSTDTQYF.

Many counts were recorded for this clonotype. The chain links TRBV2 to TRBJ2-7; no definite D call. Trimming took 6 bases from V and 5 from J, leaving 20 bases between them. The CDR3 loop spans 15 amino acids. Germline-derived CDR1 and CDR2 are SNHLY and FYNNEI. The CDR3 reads CASRARLLSIDEQYF. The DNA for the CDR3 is TGTGCCAGCAGGGCCAGACTGCTCTCTATAGACGAGCAGTACTTC.

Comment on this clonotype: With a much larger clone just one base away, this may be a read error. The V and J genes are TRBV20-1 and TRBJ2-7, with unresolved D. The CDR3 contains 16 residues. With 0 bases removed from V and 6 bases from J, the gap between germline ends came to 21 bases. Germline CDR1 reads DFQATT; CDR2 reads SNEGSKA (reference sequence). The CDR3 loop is CSARDGGGFHRGEQYF. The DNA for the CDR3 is TGCAGTGCTAGAGATGGTGGTGGGTTCCACCGAGGCGAGCAGTACTTC.

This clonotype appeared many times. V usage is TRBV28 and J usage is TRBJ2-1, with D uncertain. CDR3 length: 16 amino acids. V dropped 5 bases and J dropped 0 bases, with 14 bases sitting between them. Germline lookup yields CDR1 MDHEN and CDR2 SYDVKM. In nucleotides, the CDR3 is TGTGCCAGCAGTCCCCAAGGGTCCACCTCCTACAATGAGCAGTTCTTC. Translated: CASSPQGSTSYNEQFF. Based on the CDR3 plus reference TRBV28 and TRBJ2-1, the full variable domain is DVKVTQSSRYLVKRTGEKVFLECVQDMDHENMFWYRQDPGLGLRLIYFSYDVKMKEKGDIPEGYSVSREKKERFSLILESASTNQTSMYLCASSPQGSTSYNEQFFGPGTRLTVL.

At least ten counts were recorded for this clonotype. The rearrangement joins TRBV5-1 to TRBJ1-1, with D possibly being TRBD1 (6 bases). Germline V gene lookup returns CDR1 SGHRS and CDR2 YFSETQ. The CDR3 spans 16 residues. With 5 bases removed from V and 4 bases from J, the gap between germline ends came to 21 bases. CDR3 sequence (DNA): TGCGCCAGCAGACATACCGTCGCAGGGGAGGGCACTGAAGCTTTCTTT. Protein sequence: CASRHTVAGEGTEAFF.

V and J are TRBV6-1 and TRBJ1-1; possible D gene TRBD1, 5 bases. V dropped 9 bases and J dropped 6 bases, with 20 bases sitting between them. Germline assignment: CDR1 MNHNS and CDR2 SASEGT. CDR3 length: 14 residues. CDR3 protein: CASKIKEGSSEAFF. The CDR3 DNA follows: TGTGCCAGTAAAATTAAGGAGGGGAGCTCTGAAGCTTTCTTT.

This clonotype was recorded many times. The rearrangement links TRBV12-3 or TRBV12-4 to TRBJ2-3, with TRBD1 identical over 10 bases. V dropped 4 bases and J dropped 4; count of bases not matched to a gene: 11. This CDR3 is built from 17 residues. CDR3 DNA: TGTGCCAGCAGTTCAATCTCCGGGACAGGGGACCCAGATACGCAGTATTTT. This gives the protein CASSSISGTGDPDTQYF.

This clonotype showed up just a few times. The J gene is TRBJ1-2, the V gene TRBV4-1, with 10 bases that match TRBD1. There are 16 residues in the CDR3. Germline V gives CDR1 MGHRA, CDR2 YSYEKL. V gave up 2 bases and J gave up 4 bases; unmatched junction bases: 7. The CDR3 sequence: CASSQPPDRGAYGYTF. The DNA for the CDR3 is TGCGCCAGCAGCCAACCCCCGGACAGGGGGGCCTATGGCTACACCTTC.

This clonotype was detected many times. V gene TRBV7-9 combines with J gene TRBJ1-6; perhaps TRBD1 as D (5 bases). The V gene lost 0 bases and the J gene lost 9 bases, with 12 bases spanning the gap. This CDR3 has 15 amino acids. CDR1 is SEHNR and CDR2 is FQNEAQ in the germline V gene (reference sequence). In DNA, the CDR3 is TGTGCCAGCAGCTTAGCCTCGGGACCTACTTCACCCCTCCACTTT. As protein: CASSLASGPTSPLHF.

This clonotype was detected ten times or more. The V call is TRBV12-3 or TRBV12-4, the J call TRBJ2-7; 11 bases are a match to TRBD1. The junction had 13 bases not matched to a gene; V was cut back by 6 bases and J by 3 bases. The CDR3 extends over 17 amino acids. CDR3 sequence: CASRHGTGGRGHYEQYF. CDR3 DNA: TGTGCCAGCAGACACGGGACAGGGGGTAGGGGTCACTACGAGCAGTACTTC.

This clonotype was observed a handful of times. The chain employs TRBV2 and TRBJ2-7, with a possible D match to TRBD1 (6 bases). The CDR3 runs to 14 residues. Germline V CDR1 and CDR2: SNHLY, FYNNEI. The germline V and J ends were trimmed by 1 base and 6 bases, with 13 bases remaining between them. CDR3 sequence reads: CASSEDRVATEQYF. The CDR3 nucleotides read TGTGCCAGCAGTGAAGACAGGGTGGCCACCGAGCAGTACTTC.

The CDR3 nucleotides read TGTGCCTGGGCTAGCGGGAGGGGCACAGATACGCAGTATTTT. It translates to CAWASGRGTDTQYF. The chain joins TRBV30 to TRBJ2-3, with 12 bases that match TRBD2. The CDR3 is 14 residues long. Germline V gives CDR1 GTSNPN, CDR2 SVGIG (reference sequence). After removal of 5 bases from V and 1 base from J, the junction contained 1 base not matched to a gene. Looking up the rest from reference TRBV30 and TRBJ2-3 gives the full variable domain: SQTIHQWPATLVQPVGSPLSLECTVEGTSNPNLYWYRQAAGRGLQLLFYSVGIGQISSEVPQNLSASRPQDRQFILSSKKLLLSDSGFYLCAWASGRGTDTQYFGPGTRLTVL.